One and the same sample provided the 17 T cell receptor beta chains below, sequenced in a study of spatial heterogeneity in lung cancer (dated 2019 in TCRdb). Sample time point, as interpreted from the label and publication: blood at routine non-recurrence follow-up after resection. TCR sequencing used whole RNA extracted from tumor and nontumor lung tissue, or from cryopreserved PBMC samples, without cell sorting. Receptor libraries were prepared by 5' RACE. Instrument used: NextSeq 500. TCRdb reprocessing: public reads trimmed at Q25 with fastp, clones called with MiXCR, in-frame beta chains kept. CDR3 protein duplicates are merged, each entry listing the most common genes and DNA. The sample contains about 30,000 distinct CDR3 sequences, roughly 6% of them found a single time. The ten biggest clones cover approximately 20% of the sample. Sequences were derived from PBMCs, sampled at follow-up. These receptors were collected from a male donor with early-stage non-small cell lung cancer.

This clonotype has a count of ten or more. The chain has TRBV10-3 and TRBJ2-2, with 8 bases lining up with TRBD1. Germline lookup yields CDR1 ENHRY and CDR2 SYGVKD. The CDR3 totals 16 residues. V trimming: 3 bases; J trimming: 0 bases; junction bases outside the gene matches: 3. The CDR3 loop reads CAISDSTGANTGELFF. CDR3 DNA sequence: TGTGCCATCAGTGACTCGACAGGGGCGAACACCGGGGAGCTGTTTTTT.

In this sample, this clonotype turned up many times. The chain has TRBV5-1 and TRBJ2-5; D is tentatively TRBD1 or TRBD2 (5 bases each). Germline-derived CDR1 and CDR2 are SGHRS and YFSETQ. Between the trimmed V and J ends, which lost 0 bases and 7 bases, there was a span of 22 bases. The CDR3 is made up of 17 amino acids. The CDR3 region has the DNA TGCGCCAGCAGCTTGGCCCAGGGACCGATCAGAATGGGGACCCAGTACTTC. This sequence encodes CASSLAQGPIRMGTQYF. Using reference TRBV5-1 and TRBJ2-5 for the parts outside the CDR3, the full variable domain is KAGVTQTPRYLIKTRGQQVTLSCSPISGHRSVSWYQQTPGQGLQFLFEYFSETQRNKGNFPGRFSGRQFSNSRSEMNVSTLELGDSALYLCASSLAQGPIRMGTQYFGPGTRLLVL.

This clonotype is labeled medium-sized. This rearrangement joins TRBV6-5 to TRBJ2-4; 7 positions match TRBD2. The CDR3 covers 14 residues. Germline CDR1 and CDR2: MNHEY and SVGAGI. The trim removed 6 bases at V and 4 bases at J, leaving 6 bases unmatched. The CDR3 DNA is TGTGCCAGCAGAAAACCGGGAGGTAAAAACATTCAGTACTTC. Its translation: CASRKPGGKNIQYF.

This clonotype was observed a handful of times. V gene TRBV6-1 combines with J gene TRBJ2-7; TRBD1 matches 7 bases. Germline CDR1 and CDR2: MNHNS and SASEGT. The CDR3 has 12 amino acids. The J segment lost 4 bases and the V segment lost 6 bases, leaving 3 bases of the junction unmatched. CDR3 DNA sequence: TGTGCCAGCAGCGGGACAGTGTACGAGCAGTACTTC. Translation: CASSGTVYEQYF.

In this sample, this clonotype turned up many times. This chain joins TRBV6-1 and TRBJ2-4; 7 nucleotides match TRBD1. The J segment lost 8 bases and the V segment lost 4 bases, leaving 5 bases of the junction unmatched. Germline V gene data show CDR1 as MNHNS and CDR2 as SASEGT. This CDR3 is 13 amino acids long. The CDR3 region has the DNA TGTGCCAGCAGTGCCGACAGGGCGGACATTCAGTACTTC. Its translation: CASSADRADIQYF.

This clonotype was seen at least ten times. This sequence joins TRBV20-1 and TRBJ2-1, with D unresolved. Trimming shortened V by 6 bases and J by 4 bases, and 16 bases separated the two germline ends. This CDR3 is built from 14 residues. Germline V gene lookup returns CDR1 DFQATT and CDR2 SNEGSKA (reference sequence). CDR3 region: CSATPDPSYNEQFF. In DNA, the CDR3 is TGCAGTGCGACACCGGACCCCAGTTACAATGAGCAGTTCTTC.

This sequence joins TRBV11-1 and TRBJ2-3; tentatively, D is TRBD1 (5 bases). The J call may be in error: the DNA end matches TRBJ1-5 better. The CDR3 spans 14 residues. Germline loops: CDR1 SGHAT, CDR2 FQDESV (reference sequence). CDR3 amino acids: CASSRRDSTDTQHF. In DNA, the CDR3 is TGTGCCAGCAGCCGCCGGGACTCCACAGATACGCAGCATTTT.

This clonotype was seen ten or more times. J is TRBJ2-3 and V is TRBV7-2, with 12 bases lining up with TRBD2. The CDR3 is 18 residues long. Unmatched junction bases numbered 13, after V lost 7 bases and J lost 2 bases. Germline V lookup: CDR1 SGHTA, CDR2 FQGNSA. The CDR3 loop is CASTLGTSGGLATDTQYF. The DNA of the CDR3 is TGTGCCAGCACCCTTGGAACTAGCGGGGGGCTCGCCACAGATACGCAGTATTTT.

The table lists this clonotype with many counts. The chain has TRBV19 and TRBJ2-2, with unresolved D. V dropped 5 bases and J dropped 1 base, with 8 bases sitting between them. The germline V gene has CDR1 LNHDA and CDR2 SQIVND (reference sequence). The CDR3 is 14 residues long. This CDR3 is CASSVDLNTGELFF. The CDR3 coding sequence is TGTGCCAGTAGTGTTGACTTGAACACCGGGGAGCTGTTTTTT.

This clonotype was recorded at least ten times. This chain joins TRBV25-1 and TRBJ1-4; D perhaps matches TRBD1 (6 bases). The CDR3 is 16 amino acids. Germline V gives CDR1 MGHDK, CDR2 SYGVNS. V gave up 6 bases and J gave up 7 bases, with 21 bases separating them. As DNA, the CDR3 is TGTGCCAGCAGGGGGGCAAGTTGGCAGGGCGGTGAAAAACTGTTTTTT. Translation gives CASRGASWQGGEKLFF.

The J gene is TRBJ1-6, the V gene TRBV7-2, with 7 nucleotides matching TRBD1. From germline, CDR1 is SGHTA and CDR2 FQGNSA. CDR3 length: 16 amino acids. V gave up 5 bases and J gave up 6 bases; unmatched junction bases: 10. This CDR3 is CASSPRGTASNSPLHF. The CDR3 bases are TGTGCCAGCAGCCCAAGAGGGACAGCGAGTAATTCACCCCTCCACTTT.

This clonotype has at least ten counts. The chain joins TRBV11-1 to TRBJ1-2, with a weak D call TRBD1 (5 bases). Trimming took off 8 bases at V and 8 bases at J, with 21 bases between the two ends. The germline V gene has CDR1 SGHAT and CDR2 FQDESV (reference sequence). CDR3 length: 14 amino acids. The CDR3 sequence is CASASRAGLGGYTF. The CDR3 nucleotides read TGTGCCAGCGCCTCTCGGGCAGGGCTGGGCGGCTACACCTTC.

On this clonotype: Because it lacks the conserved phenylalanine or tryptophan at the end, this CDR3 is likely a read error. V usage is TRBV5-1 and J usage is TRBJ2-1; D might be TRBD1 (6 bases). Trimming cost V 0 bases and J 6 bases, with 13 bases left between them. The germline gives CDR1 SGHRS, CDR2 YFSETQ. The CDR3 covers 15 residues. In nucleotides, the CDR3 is TGCGCCAGCAGCTTGGTTACAGGGTTTGGCAATGAGCAGTTCTTA. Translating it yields CASSLVTGFGNEQFL.

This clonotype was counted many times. The CDR3 DNA sequence: TGCAGTGCTAGAGATCAGGGGTCCGGGGAGCTGTTTTTT. Its protein is CSARDQGSGELFF. This chain joins TRBV20-1 and TRBJ2-2; D is possibly TRBD1 (6 bases). Per the germline V gene, CDR1 is DFQATT and CDR2 is SNEGSKA (reference sequence). V lost 0 bases and J lost 6, with 8 bases in between. There are 13 residues in the CDR3.

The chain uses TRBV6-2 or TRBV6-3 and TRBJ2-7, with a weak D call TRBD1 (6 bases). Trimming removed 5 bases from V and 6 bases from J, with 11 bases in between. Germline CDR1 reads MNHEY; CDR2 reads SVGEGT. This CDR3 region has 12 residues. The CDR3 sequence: CASSTQGREQYV. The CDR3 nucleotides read TGTGCCAGCAGTACACAGGGCCGCGAGCAGTACGTC.

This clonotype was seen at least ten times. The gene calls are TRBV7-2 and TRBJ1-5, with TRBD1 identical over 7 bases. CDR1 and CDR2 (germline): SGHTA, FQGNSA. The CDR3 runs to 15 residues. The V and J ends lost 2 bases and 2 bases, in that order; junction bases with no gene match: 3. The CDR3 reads CASSLTQGGNQPQHF. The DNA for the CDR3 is TGTGCCAGCAGCTTAACGCAGGGGGGCAATCAGCCCCAGCATTTT.

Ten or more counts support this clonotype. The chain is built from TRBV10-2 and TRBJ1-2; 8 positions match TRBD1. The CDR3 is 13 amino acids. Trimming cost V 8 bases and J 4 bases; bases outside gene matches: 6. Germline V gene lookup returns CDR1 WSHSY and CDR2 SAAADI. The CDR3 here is CASRDTGGYGYTF. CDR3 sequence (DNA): TGCGCCAGCCGAGATACAGGGGGCTATGGCTACACCTTC.